Listed below are T cell receptor beta chains from one sample, sequenced in a study of PD-1 blockade in mismatch repair-deficient tumors. Method: immunoSEQ multiplex PCR; TCRdb's copy keeps in-frame clones and lacks some. The data hold about 79,000 clones, with about four fifths observed a single time. This sample comprised peripheral blood, obtained 44 weeks after starting pembrolizumab. All receptors come from an adult with mismatch repair-deficient cancer. Each CDR3 is given with its conserved first and last residue.

J gene,V gene,CDR3 protein
TRBJ2-5,TRBV6-5,CASRQYDSHQETQYF
TRBJ2-5,TRBV6-1,CASSVQLGTSGTVQETQYF
TRBJ1-1,TRBV15,CATSRKRIMNTEAFF
TRBJ2-7,TRBV12-5,CASGLALRWDTGGVAGASYEQYF
TRBJ2-3,TRBV11-2,CASSLRGLSTDTQYF
TRBJ1-5,TRBV19,CASSPNPSLNQPQHF
TRBJ1-2,TRBV6-1,CASSVRIDYGYTF
TRBJ2-1,TRBV6-1,CASSGGTGGNEQFF
TRBJ2-3,TRBV7-3,CASSLSGSSTDTQYF
TRBJ2-7,TRBV11-3,CASTRVADEQYF
TRBJ1-2,TRBV29-1,CSVERGEGYTF
TRBJ2-7,TRBV27,CASSSPYRDRGSFGEQYF
TRBJ1-4,TRBV9,CASTKTAATNEKLFF
TRBJ1-1,TRBV19,CASNPGHLNTEAFF
TRBJ2-5,TRBV5-3,CARSAGLAAGETQYF
TRBJ1-5,TRBV6-5,CASTGTPNGQPQHF
TRBJ2-1,TRBV19,CASKLAGVINYNEQFF
TRBJ1-2,TRBV11-3,CASSPQQGRGYGYTF
TRBJ1-4,TRBV5-1,CASSWDSSKLFF
TRBJ2-1,TRBV9,CASSVDGLAGVNEQFF
TRBJ1-2,TRBV4-3,CASSQDKTENYGYTF
TRBJ1-1,TRBV6-1,CASGEWGGTEAFF
TRBJ1-4,TRBV5-1,CASSPDRDRLSEKLFF
TRBJ2-5,TRBV10-3,CAIGSSTAQETQYF
TRBJ1-4,TRBV6-1,CASREYTSPNEKLFF
TRBJ2-5,TRBV6-1,CASSEDFREETQYF
TRBJ1-1,TRBV15,CATSLERYPEAFF
TRBJ1-5,TRBV6-6,CASSPSWNQPQHF
TRBJ1-4,TRBV27,CASSPLTGNNEKLFF
TRBJ2-2,TRBV4-3,CASSPQATGELFF
TRBJ1-2,TRBV7-9,CASSLLPSLNYGYTF
TRBJ1-2,TRBV27,CASSTGGYGYTF
TRBJ2-1,TRBV11-2,CASSLRPWGAGNEQFF
TRBJ2-5,TRBV7-9,CASSLSERGSQTQYF
TRBJ1-2,TRBV6-5,CASSRSQGNIYGYTF
TRBJ2-1,TRBV6-6,CASSPGTSGGDEQFF
TRBJ2-1,TRBV5-4,CASSLRADEQFF
TRBJ2-3,TRBV19,CASSINTQYF
TRBJ1-5,TRBV27,CASSLGGGNQPQHF
TRBJ2-3,TRBV30,CAWKGPWVNPADTQYF
TRBJ1-1,TRBV4-1,CASSQDAGLAFF